This passage covers 11 T cell receptor beta chains from one sample sequenced in a study of T cell repertoires in ileal Crohn's disease. The sorted cells were lamina propria lymphocytes from surgical specimens, first isolated by density gradient. Some clones are missing from TCRdb's copy, which holds only in-frame ones; the method was immunoSEQ multiplex PCR. This sample has around 5,800 clones, with roughly 90% found just once. Sequencing used CD4+ T cells from ileum. The receptors originated from an adult with Crohn's disease. Some clones in this sample may be carry-over from other donors' samples.

The chain is built from TRBV6-6 and TRBJ1-1; 8 bases align to TRBD1. Germline CDR1 reads MNHNY; CDR2 reads SVGAGI (reference sequence). This CDR3 comprises 16 residues. V was pared by 2 bases and J by 4 bases, with 9 bases of the junction left unmatched. The CDR3 spells CASSYTKGQVLTEAFF. The CDR3, as DNA: TGTGCCAGCAGTTACACCAAGGGACAGGTACTCACTGAAGCTTTCTTT.

The rearrangement uses TRBV6-4 and TRBJ2-7, with TRBD2 matching 10 bases. The ends lost 4 bases at V and 5 bases at J; junction bases unmatched: 5. The CDR3 consists of 14 residues. Germline CDR1 MRHNA, CDR2 SNTAGT. In DNA, the CDR3 is TGTGCCAGCAGTGTCCCTAGCGGGAGCCACGAGCAGTACTTC. Translating it yields CASSVPSGSHEQYF.

The chain has TRBV19 and TRBJ2-7; TRBD2 might be the D (6 bases). The CDR3 sequence is 15 residues long. Germline-derived CDR1 and CDR2 are LNHDA and SQIVND (reference sequence). V lost 6 bases to trimming and J lost 2 bases, with 17 bases between them. CDR3: CASRPPGAPTYEQYF. As DNA, the CDR3 is TGTGCCAGTAGGCCTCCGGGAGCACCTACCTACGAGCAGTACTTC.

The chain recombines TRBV27 with TRBJ1-2, with D perhaps matching TRBD1 (6 bases). The CDR3 runs 13 residues. Trimming took 5 bases from V and 6 from J, leaving 13 bases between them. Per germline, CDR1 MNHEY and CDR2 SMNVEV (reference sequence). CDR3 in DNA: TGTGCCAGCAGTAAACAGGGTTTCGATGGCTACACCTTC. It codes for CASSKQGFDGYTF.

V usage is TRBV7-9 and J usage is TRBJ2-7; D perhaps matches TRBD2 (6 bases). Germline CDR1 and CDR2: SEHNR and FQNEAQ (reference sequence). V lost 8 bases, J lost 1 base, and 12 bases lay in between. The CDR3 sequence is 13 residues long. DNA of the CDR3: TGTGCCAGCCGGGACTGGGGTTCCTACGAGCAGTACTTC. It encodes CASRDWGSYEQYF.

The J gene is TRBJ2-3, the V gene TRBV18, with D perhaps matching TRBD1 (5 bases). CDR1 and CDR2 (germline): KGHSH, LQKENI. Trimming removed 2 bases at V and 0 bases at J, with 9 bases between. CDR3 size: 15 residues. In DNA, the CDR3 is TGTGCCAGCTCACCATACAGGTCCAGCACAGATACGCAGTATTTT. It encodes CASSPYRSSTDTQYF.

The chain joins TRBV9 to TRBJ2-1; 10 nucleotides agree with TRBD2. The CDR3 loop spans 16 amino acids. Germline V gene sequence: CDR1 SGDLS, CDR2 YYNGEE. The V segment lost 0 bases and the J segment 4 bases; nucleotides outside the gene matches: 4. This chain's CDR3 is CASSVGPTSGYNEQFF. In DNA form, the CDR3 reads TGTGCCAGCAGCGTAGGGCCGACTAGCGGGTACAATGAGCAGTTCTTC.

This clone was seen just once. The V and J genes are TRBV30 and TRBJ2-1, with TRBD1 matching 9 bases. The CDR3 spans 15 residues. CDR1 is GTSNPN, CDR2 SVGIG, per germline (reference sequence). The ends lost 3 bases at V and 3 bases at J; junction bases unmatched: 6. The CDR3 DNA reads TGTGCCTGGAGCGCGACAGGGGGAAGCTACAATGAGCAGTTCTTC. It is translated as CAWSATGGSYNEQFF.

The gene calls are TRBV28 and TRBJ2-7; 9 positions match TRBD1. V gave up 6 bases and J gave up 2 bases; unmatched junction bases: 8. CDR1 and CDR2 (germline): MDHEN, SYDVKM. The CDR3 consists of 15 residues. CDR3 region: CASSPPGTGTYEQYF. For the CDR3, the DNA is TGTGCCAGCAGCCCCCCCGGGACAGGGACCTACGAGCAGTACTTC.

In DNA, the CDR3 is TGTGCCTCGATGACAGGGAGCTATAATTCACCCCTCCACTTT. It translates to CASMTGSYNSPLHF. The chain couples TRBV30 to TRBJ1-6; TRBD1 matches at 7 bases. The CDR3 contains 14 residues. Trimming cost V 7 bases and J 3 bases; bases outside gene matches: 6. In germline, CDR1 is GTSNPN, CDR2 SVGIG (reference sequence).

V is TRBV15 and J is TRBJ2-7, with TRBD1 identical over 7 bases. Germline CDR1 and CDR2: LNHNV and YYDKDF (reference sequence). This CDR3 is 14 amino acids long. V lost 2 bases to trimming and J lost 4 bases; unmatched junction nucleotides: 5. The chain's CDR3 is CATSRQRTGYEQYF. DNA of the CDR3: TGTGCCACCAGCAGACAGCGGACAGGATACGAGCAGTACTTC.